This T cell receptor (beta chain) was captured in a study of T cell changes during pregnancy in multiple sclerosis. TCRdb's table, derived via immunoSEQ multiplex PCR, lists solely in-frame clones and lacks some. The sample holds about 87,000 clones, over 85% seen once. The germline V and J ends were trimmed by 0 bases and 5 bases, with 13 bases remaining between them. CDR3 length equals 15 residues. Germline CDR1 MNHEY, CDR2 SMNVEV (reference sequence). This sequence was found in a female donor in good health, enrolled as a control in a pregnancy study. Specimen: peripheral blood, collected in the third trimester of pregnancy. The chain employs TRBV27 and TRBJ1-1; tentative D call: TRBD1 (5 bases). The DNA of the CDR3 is TGTGCCAGCAGTTTATCAAAAGGGGTCGGAACTGAAGCTTTCTTT. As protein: CASSLSKGVGTEAFF.